This entry describes one TCR beta chain. Its antigen is still unknown. This sample was taken from a study of CD8+CD57+ T cells in acquired aplastic anemia. Background on the study: Across the sorted CD4+ and CD8+ cells, DNA amounts averaged 3.2 ug.

For sequencing, patients were chosen who had shown expansion of CD8+CD57+ cells by flow cytometry. A severe acquired aplastic anemia diagnosis applied to all patients. Study-wide findings and caveats: Significant differences in CD8+ Simpson's diversity were not observed between patients and controls.

The template used for profiling TCR beta VDJ and CDR3 was genomic DNA. TCRdb fed the reads into MiXCR, producing one record per CDR3 protein. The sample includes about 200,000 distinct CDR3 sequences, approximately 60% of them seen just once. Trimming left V 1 base short and J 6 bases short, with 12 bases between. CDR3 length: 13 residues. Germline assignment: CDR1 DFQATT and CDR2 SNEGSKA (reference sequence). Material: sorted CD4+, CD8+, or CD8+CD57+ T cells (not recorded which) from PBMCs. The clonotype was recovered from a human donor with aplastic anemia. The J gene is TRBJ1-1, the V gene TRBV20-1, with a tentative D call TRBD1 (5 bases). DNA of the CDR3: TGCAGTGCTAGAGCGGGCGTGGGGGCTGAAGCTTTCTTT. Translation gives CSARAGVGAEAFF.